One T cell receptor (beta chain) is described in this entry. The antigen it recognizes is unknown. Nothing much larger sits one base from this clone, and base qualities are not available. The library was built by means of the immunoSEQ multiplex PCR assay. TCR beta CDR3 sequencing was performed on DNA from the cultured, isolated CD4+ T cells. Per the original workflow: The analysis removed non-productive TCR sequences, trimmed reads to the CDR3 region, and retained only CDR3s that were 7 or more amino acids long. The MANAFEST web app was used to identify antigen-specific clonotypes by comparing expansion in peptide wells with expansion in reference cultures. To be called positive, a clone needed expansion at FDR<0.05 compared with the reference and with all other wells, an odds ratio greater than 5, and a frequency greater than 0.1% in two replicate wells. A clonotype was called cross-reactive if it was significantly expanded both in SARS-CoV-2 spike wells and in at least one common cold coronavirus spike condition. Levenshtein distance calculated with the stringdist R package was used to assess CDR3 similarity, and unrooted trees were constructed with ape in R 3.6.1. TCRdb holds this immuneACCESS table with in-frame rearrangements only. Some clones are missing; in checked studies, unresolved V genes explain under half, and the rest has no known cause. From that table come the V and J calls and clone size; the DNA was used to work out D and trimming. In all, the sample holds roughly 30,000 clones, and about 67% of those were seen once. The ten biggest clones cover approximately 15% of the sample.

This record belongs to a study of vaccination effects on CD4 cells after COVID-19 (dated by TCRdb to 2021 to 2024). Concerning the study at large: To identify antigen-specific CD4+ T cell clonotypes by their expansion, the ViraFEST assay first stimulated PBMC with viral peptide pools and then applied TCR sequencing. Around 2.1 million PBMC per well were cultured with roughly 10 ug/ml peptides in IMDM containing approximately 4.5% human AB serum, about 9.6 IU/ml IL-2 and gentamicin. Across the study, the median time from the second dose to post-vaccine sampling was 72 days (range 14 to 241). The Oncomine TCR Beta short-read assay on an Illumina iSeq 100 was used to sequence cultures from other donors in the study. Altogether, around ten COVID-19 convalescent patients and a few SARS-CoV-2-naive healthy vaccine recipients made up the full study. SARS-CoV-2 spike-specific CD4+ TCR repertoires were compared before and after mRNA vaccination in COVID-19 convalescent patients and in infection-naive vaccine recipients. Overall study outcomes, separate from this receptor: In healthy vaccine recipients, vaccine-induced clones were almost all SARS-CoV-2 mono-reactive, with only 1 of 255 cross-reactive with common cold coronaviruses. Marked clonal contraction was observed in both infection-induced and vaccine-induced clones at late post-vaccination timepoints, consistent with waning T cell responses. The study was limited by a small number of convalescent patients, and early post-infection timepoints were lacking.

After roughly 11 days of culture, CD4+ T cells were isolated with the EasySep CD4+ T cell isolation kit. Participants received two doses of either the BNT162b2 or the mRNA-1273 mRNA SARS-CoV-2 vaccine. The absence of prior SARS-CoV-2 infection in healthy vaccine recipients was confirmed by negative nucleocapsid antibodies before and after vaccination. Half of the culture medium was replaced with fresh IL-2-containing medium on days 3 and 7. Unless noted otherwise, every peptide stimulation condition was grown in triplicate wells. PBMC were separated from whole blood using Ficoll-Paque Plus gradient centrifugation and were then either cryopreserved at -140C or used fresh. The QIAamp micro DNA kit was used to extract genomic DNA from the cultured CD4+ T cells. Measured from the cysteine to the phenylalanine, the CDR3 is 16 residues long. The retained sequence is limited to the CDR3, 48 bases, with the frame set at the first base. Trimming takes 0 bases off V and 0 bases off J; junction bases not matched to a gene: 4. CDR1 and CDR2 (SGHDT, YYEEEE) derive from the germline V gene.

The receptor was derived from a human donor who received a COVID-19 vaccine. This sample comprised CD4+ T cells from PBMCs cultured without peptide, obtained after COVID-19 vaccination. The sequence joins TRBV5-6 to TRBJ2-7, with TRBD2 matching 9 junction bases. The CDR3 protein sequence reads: CASSLAAGGISYEQYF. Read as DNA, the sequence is TGTGCCAGCAGCTTGGCGGCGGGAGGGATCTCCTACGAGCAGTACTTC.